This TCR beta chain was sequenced for a study of cytomegalovirus exposure and HLA in healthy donors. Study-level background: Earlier work reported 100 million or so unique TCR beta sequences from 150 million to 200 million T cells. Whole-study results and caveats: The authors judged a highly shared variant cluster likely a sequencing artifact.

As concerns this clone: Its antigen is currently unknown.

The V and J ends lost 7 bases and 2 bases respectively, with 17 bases between them. This CDR3 spans 16 amino acids. Germline CDR1 and CDR2: MDHEN and SYDVKM. A multiplex PCR was run with 60 Vbeta primers and 13 Jbeta primers. Sequenced by immunoSEQ multiplex PCR; TCRdb stores in-frame clones only, minus some. The sample shows over 150,000 clones, approximately 85% of them seen only once. This clonotype originated in a girl aged 10 to 17 in good health and CMV-seropositive. J is TRBJ2-2 and V is TRBV28, with a weak D call TRBD1 (5 bases). Sequencing used PBMCs. The CDR3 here is CASTPTFWGNTGELFF. The DNA for the CDR3 is TGTGCCAGCACCCCGACCTTTTGGGGCAACACCGGGGAGCTGTTTTTT.